Below, 10 T cell receptor beta chains from the same sample are listed, as sequenced in a study of T cell repertoires in cytomegalovirus infection. No antigen has been identified for these receptors. TCRdb analysed the reads with MiXCR anew, one entry per CDR3 protein. Of tens of thousands of distinct CDR3 sequences listed, 20% to 25% are singletons. This sample comprised CD8+ T cells from cultured PBMCs, obtained from culture after CMV antigen stimulation. The receptors stem from a human donor in good health (CMV status not recorded). Some clones in this sample may be carry-over from other donors' samples.

The CDR3 bases are TGTGCCAGCAGCTTAGTGTCTAGCGGAGAGAATGAGCAGTTCTTC. It translates to CASSLVSSGENEQFF. The V gene is TRBV11-2, the J gene TRBJ2-1; TRBD2 matches 7 bases. CDR1 is SGHAT, CDR2 FQNNGV, per germline. The CDR3 is 15 amino acids. Germline trimming cut 1 base from V and 7 bases from J; bases unmatched to any gene: 7.

The gene calls are TRBV2 and TRBJ2-7; D call uncertain. Trimming pared 5 bases from V and 2 bases from J, leaving 7 bases between. Germline V gives CDR1 SNHLY, CDR2 FYNNEI. The CDR3 has 12 amino acids. The CDR3 sequence: CASSRRPYEQYF. The CDR3 coding sequence is TGTGCCAGCAGTAGACGGCCCTACGAGCAGTACTTC.

The chain has TRBV20-1 and TRBJ2-2, with D possibly matching TRBD2 (5 bases). Between the trimmed V and J ends, which lost 7 bases and 4 bases, there was a span of 19 bases. This CDR3 has 15 amino acids. The germline V gene has CDR1 DFQATT and CDR2 SNEGSKA (reference sequence). The CDR3 bases are TGCAGTGTTAGCCCCAGAGGGCCGGGCACCGGGGAGCTGTTTTTT. Translating gives CSVSPRGPGTGELFF.

This sequence joins TRBV4-1 and TRBJ1-6, with D tentatively TRBD1 (5 bases). This CDR3 contains 15 residues. Germline V gene sequence: CDR1 MGHRA, CDR2 YSYEKL. V lost 4 bases and J lost 6, with 13 bases in between. The chain's CDR3 is CASSPRREPNSPLHF. In DNA, the CDR3 is TGCGCCAGCAGCCCCCGCAGGGAGCCTAATTCACCCCTCCACTTT.

Of note for this clonotype: The CDR3 does not end in the conserved phenylalanine or tryptophan, so this is likely a read error. The V and J genes are TRBV9 and TRBJ2-1, with 10 bases aligning to TRBD2. The CDR3 length is 15 residues. With V trimmed by 4 bases and J by 6 bases, 7 bases remained unmatched. Germline V CDR1 and CDR2: SGDLS, YYNGEE. CDR3 protein: CASSLNSGGLNEQFL. CDR3 nucleotide sequence: TGTGCCAGCAGCCTCAATAGCGGGGGGCTCAATGAGCAGTTCTTA.

This chain joins TRBV12-3 or TRBV12-4 and TRBJ2-1; weak D call: TRBD1 (5 bases). The CDR3 has 12 amino acids. Between the trimmed V and J ends, which lost 3 bases and 12 bases, there was a span of 12 bases. The CDR3 here is CASSFRATRQFF. The CDR3 DNA reads TGTGCCAGCAGTTTCAGGGCCACGAGGCAGTTCTTC.

The J gene is TRBJ2-1, the V gene TRBV10-3, with 7 positions matching TRBD2. With V trimmed by 2 bases and J by 4 bases, 8 bases remained unmatched. CDR3 length: 16 amino acids. Germline-derived CDR1 and CDR2 are ENHRY and SYGVKD. Here the CDR3 reads CAISERGGEAYNEQFF. The CDR3 DNA follows: TGTGCCATCAGTGAGAGGGGAGGGGAGGCTTACAATGAGCAGTTCTTC.

This clonotype has a handful of counts. The chain uses TRBV7-6 and TRBJ2-7; possible D gene TRBD2, 6 bases. The CDR3 runs 13 residues. Germline-derived CDR1 and CDR2 are SGHVS and FNYEAQ. With 1 base removed from V and 6 bases from J, the gap between germline ends came to 10 bases. The CDR3 nucleotides are TGTGCCAGCAGCTTAGATCGGGGGAGCGAGCAGTACTTC. Translated: CASSLDRGSEQYF.

This clonotype was counted a few times. The chain employs TRBV25-1 and TRBJ1-2; D is unclear. The CDR3 totals 14 residues. V lost 7 bases and J lost 0, with 12 bases in between. Germline loops: CDR1 MGHDK, CDR2 SYGVNS. CDR3 loop: CASTPGSANYGYTF. The CDR3 nucleotides read TGTGCCAGCACCCCGGGCAGCGCTAACTATGGCTACACCTTC.

This clonotype has more than one count but fewer than ten. This chain links TRBV6-2 or TRBV6-3 with TRBJ2-3; 7 nucleotides align to TRBD1. J gave up 2 bases and V 8 bases, and 7 bases lay outside the gene matches. Germline CDR1 is MNHEY and CDR2 is SVGEGT. CDR3 length equals 14 residues. CDR3 residues: CASASGTATDTQYF. CDR3 coding DNA: TGTGCCAGCGCATCCGGGACAGCCACAGATACGCAGTATTTT.